The clone carrying this TCR beta chain was seen only a few times. Profiled with immunoSEQ multiplex PCR; TCRdb holds only in-frame clones, not every one. The sample has roughly 80,000 clones; 92% are singletons. The V end was cut by 4 bases, the J end by 0 bases, with 6 bases between. Germline V gives CDR1 MRHNA, CDR2 SNTAGT. This CDR3 comprises 13 residues. These data come from a study of T cell changes during pregnancy in multiple sclerosis. Sequencing used peripheral blood, obtained before pregnancy. The V gene is TRBV6-4, the J gene TRBJ1-1, with unresolved D. The TCR sequence derives from a female donor with multiple sclerosis, enrolled in a pregnancy study. The CDR3 loop reads CASSVTVNTEAFF. The CDR3 DNA follows: TGTGCCAGCAGTGTAACAGTGAACACTGAAGCTTTCTTT.